The 19 T cell receptor beta chains listed next were all sequenced from one sample in a study of T cells after yellow fever vaccination. TCRdb used MiXCR to reprocess the 5' RACE reads, holding one entry per CDR3 protein. The table shows around 610,000 distinct CDR3 sequences, with roughly 13% occurring only once. The material sequenced was PBMCs, taken on the day of the yellow fever booster vaccination. These receptor sequences come from a man younger than 40 who received the YFV17D yellow fever vaccine.

This clonotype was picked up many times. This chain connects TRBV27 to TRBJ2-7, with 8 bases matching TRBD2. Germline CDR1 and CDR2: MNHEY and SMNVEV (reference sequence). V gave up 6 bases and J gave up 2 bases; unmatched junction bases: 12. The CDR3 covers 16 residues. CDR3 coding DNA: TGTGCCAGCAGACCAAACCCTACTAGCGGCGCCTACGAGCAGTACTTC. This translates into CASRPNPTSGAYEQYF.

This clonotype turned up a few times. The V call is TRBV4-3, the J call TRBJ2-7, with 10 bases identical to TRBD1. CDR1 and CDR2 from the germline V gene are LGHNA and YSLEER. V trimming: 2 bases; J trimming: 3 bases; junction bases outside the gene matches: 10. This CDR3 contains 17 residues. The CDR3 loop is CASSQYLPGQGFYEQYF. The CDR3 DNA reads as TGCGCCAGCAGCCAATACCTACCGGGACAGGGGTTCTACGAGCAGTACTTC.

This clonotype has a handful of counts. This chain uses TRBV20-1 with TRBJ1-1; perhaps TRBD1 as D (6 bases). Germline CDR1 reads DFQATT; CDR2 reads SNEGSKA (reference sequence). This CDR3 has 14 residues. With 6 bases removed from V and 0 bases from J, the gap between germline ends came to 14 bases. The CDR3 DNA reads as TGCAGTGCCGGGAGGGGGGCTATGAACACTGAAGCTTTCTTT. Protein sequence: CSAGRGAMNTEAFF.

There are a few counts of this clonotype. The chain recombines TRBV20-1 with TRBJ2-3; unclear D gene. CDR1 is DFQATT and CDR2 is SNEGSKA in the germline V gene (reference sequence). V shed 2 bases and J shed 1 base, with 13 bases lying between them. This CDR3 has 15 residues. CDR3 nucleotides: TGCAGTGCTAGAAAGACCGCTTTGGGCACAGATACGCAGTATTTT. Encoded protein: CSARKTALGTDTQYF.

This clonotype was seen a handful of times. The rearrangement joins TRBV12-3 or TRBV12-4 to TRBJ2-3, with D possibly being TRBD2 (5 bases). CDR3 length: 15 residues. V lost 4 bases and J lost 5, with 16 bases in between. The CDR3 bases are TGTGCCAGCAGTTCCGTAGCCCTGGCGGGAGATACGCAGTATTTT. It is translated as CASSSVALAGDTQYF.

The CDR3 protein is CASSSLAGGPYTGELFF. The CDR3 nucleotides read TGCGCCAGCAGCTCACTAGCGGGAGGGCCCTACACCGGGGAGCTGTTTTTT. The rearrangement joins TRBV5-1 to TRBJ2-2; 13 nucleotides line up with TRBD2. Germline CDR1 SGHRS, CDR2 YFSETQ. Trimming at V came to 3 bases and at J to 3 bases, leaving 5 bases not matched to a gene. The CDR3 spans 17 residues. Supplemented by reference TRBV5-1 and TRBJ2-2, the full variable domain reads KAGVTQTPRYLIKTRGQQVTLSCSPISGHRSVSWYQQTPGQGLQFLFEYFSETQRNKGNFPGRFSGRQFSNSRSEMNVSTLELGDSALYLCASSSLAGGPYTGELFFGEGSRLTVL.

The table lists this clonotype with a few counts. V usage is TRBV6-2 or TRBV6-3 and J usage is TRBJ2-5; TRBD1 matches at 7 bases. The CDR3 sequence is 17 residues long. Germline V gene sequence: CDR1 MNHEY, CDR2 SVGEGT. J gave up 0 bases and V 6 bases, and 13 bases lay outside the gene matches. CDR3 protein: CASSLRRPRGYQETQYF. The CDR3, as DNA: TGTGCCAGCAGCCTACGGCGCCCCAGGGGGTACCAAGAGACCCAGTACTTC.

This clonotype was observed a handful of times. V and J are TRBV15 and TRBJ2-1, with 7 bases aligning to TRBD1. Germline V gene lookup returns CDR1 LNHNV and CDR2 YYDKDF (reference sequence). V lost 3 bases, J lost 10 bases, and 15 bases stayed unmatched. CDR3 length: 16 amino acids. The CDR3 sequence is CATSRDPGQKGAEQFF. The DNA for the CDR3 is TGTGCCACCAGCAGGGACCCGGGACAGAAAGGGGCAGAGCAGTTCTTC.

This clonotype has only a few counts. The chain recombines TRBV29-1 with TRBJ2-5; 11 nucleotides align to TRBD2. This CDR3 has 14 amino acids. The germline V gene has CDR1 SQVTM and CDR2 ANQGSEA. V shed 4 bases and J 4 bases; nucleotides not matched to a gene: 5. This CDR3 reads CSVVRLAGGETQYF. Here the CDR3 DNA reads TGCAGCGTTGTTAGGCTAGCGGGAGGAGAGACCCAGTACTTC.

This clonotype was detected a few times. The chain couples TRBV9 to TRBJ2-7; TRBD1 aligns across 9 bases. This CDR3 spans 14 amino acids. V shed 4 bases, J shed 4 bases, and the junction held 6 bases outside the gene matches. The germline CDR1 and CDR2 sequences are SGDLS and YYNGEE. CDR3 amino acids: CASSSGTGIYEQYF. CDR3 nucleotide sequence: TGTGCCAGCAGCTCCGGGACAGGGATTTACGAGCAGTACTTC. The full variable domain, completed using reference TRBV9 and TRBJ2-7, is DSGVTQTPKHLITATGQRVTLRCSPRSGDLSVYWYQQSLDQGLQFLIQYYNGEERAKGNILERFSAQQFPDLHSELNLSSLELGDSALYFCASSSGTGIYEQYFGPGTRLTVT.

This clonotype came up a few times. The chain couples TRBV5-4 to TRBJ1-2; perhaps TRBD1 as D (6 bases). CDR1 and CDR2 (germline): SGHNT, YYREEE (reference sequence). V lost 4 bases and J 8 bases, leaving 18 bases between the germline ends. This CDR3 contains 14 residues. The CDR3 bases are TGTGCCAGCAGCCAGGACAGCGCGGGTCGCGGCTACACCTTC. It codes for CASSQDSAGRGYTF.

The table lists this clonotype with many counts. In nucleotides, the CDR3 is TGTGCCAGCAGCCACAGGGGAGAGACCCAGTACTTC. It translates to CASSHRGETQYF. This rearrangement joins TRBV3-1 to TRBJ2-5, with a weak D call TRBD1 (6 bases). The V and J ends lost 3 bases and 4 bases respectively, with 6 bases between them. Germline V gene lookup returns CDR1 LGHDT and CDR2 YNNKEL (reference sequence). This CDR3 comprises 12 residues.

This chain links TRBV28 with TRBJ2-6; 8 bases map to TRBD1. The CDR3 extends over 15 amino acids. The J segment lost 4 bases and the V segment lost 6 bases, leaving 5 bases of the junction unmatched. Germline CDR1 MDHEN, CDR2 SYDVKM. In DNA, the CDR3 is TGTGCCAGCAGCCAGGGGGCAATGGGGGCCAACGTCCTGACTTTC. Translation: CASSQGAMGANVLTF.

The gene calls are TRBV7-2 and TRBJ2-5; 9 positions agree with TRBD1. The CDR3 has 12 residues. Per germline, CDR1 SGHTA and CDR2 FQGNSA. V lost 5 bases to trimming and J lost 9 bases; unmatched junction nucleotides: 4. In DNA, the CDR3 is TGTGCCAGCAGCCCACAGGGGGCGGCCCAGTACTTC. It translates to CASSPQGAAQYF.

The sample holds a few counts of this clonotype. This chain uses TRBV6-2 or TRBV6-3 with TRBJ2-1; D unresolved. CDR1 and CDR2 (germline): MNHEY, SVGEGT. The germline V and J ends were trimmed by 7 bases and 0 bases, with 10 bases remaining between them. This CDR3 comprises 14 residues. The CDR3 DNA sequence: TGTGCCAGCATGTCCGTCCTCTCCTACAATGAGCAGTTCTTC. It specifies CASMSVLSYNEQFF.

This clonotype was detected ten times or more. V usage is TRBV20-1 and J usage is TRBJ2-6; no clear D gene. The CDR3 totals 17 residues. V was clipped by 6 bases and J by 0 bases, with 18 bases between them. CDR1 and CDR2 from the germline V gene are DFQATT and SNEGSKA (reference sequence). The chain's CDR3 is CSAPQSARLSGANVLTF. In nucleotides, the CDR3 is TGCAGTGCCCCCCAAAGCGCCCGCCTCTCTGGGGCCAACGTCCTGACTTTC.

This clonotype appeared a few times. This rearrangement joins TRBV7-2 to TRBJ2-1, with 9 positions matching TRBD2. V shed 1 base and J 8 bases; nucleotides not matched to a gene: 6. Per the germline V gene, CDR1 is SGHTA and CDR2 is FQGNSA. The CDR3 totals 15 residues. CDR3 DNA: TGTGCCAGCAGCTTAGGTAGCGGGAGTACCGATGAGCAGTTCTTC. This translates into CASSLGSGSTDEQFF.

This clonotype turned up a few times. The rearrangement joins TRBV7-8 to TRBJ2-7; the match to TRBD2 covers 7 bases. The CDR3 is made up of 16 amino acids. The J segment lost 6 bases and the V segment lost 1 base, leaving 12 bases of the junction unmatched. Germline lookup yields CDR1 SGHVS and CDR2 FQNEAQ. CDR3 DNA sequence: TGTGCCAGCAGCTTAGTGCGGGCCGGGGGGAGAGGCGAGCAGTACTTC. This codes for CASSLVRAGGRGEQYF.

This clonotype was seen only a few times. This chain uses TRBV7-2 with TRBJ2-7, with 7 nucleotides matching TRBD2. V shed 0 bases and J 6 bases; nucleotides not matched to a gene: 5. From germline, CDR1 is SGHTA and CDR2 FQGNSA. CDR3 length equals 14 residues. CDR3 DNA sequence: TGTGCCAGCAGCTTAGCGCCTACTAGCGTCGAGCAGTACTTC. This codes for CASSLAPTSVEQYF.